The text below deals with one T cell receptor beta chain. Its antigen is still unknown. Relative to the germline gene, one junction end is altered; a read error may explain this. With a constant-region primer, TCR beta cDNA was made from around 520 ng of total RNA. Libraries for TCR beta were built through three nested multiplex PCR rounds, which together made up a slightly modified ARM-PCR procedure. With TRBV1-TRBV30 forward primers and a C-beta reverse primer, the first two PCR rounds were run for about 10 cycles each. TCRdb ran MiXCR on the multiplex PCR reads and lists one entry per CDR3 protein. The table has approximately 210,000 distinct CDR3 sequences, about two thirds seen once. This specimen comes from a study of tumor-infiltrating lymphocytes in primary liver carcinoma. Study-level information: The cohort consisted of patients whose primary liver carcinoma was surgically resected. Tumor staging was T1-T3 N0M0; sizes spanned roughly 4.2 to 10 cm across.

The blood RNA (from unsorted whole blood) was obtained, and germline DNA was also extracted. Researchers reported drawing about 4.1 milliliters of peripheral blood before surgery. General study points: Tumor-adjacent and tumor-blood pairs displayed less overlap than did pairs of tumor regions.

Germline V lookup: CDR1 SQVTM, CDR2 ANQGSEA. This CDR3 spans 11 amino acids. The specimen was peripheral blood. The chain combines TRBV29-1 with TRBJ2-3; TRBD1 or TRBD2 may be the D gene (5 bases each). The source is a woman in her sixties with primary liver carcinoma and hepatitis B virus infection. The CDR3 coding sequence is TGCAGCGGGGGACGGTCAGATACGCAGTTTTTT. Translated, it gives CSGGRSDTQFF.